The T cell receptor beta chain described here comes from a study of CD4+ T cells in melanoma. General study findings and limits: Diverse differentiation states were reported for melanoma neoantigen-specific CD4+ T cells.

Worth noting for this clone: Its antigen is still unknown.

Measured with immunoSEQ multiplex PCR; TCRdb has only the in-frame clones, and not every one. The sample lists around 50,000 clones, nearly 90% seen once, with 12% in the top ten. Per the germline V gene, CDR1 is GTSNPN and CDR2 is SVGIG (reference sequence). Deletions cut 5 bases from V and 1 base from J, with 8 bases between. The length of the CDR3 is 12 residues. The source material was peripheral blood. The chain combines TRBV30 with TRBJ1-1; no definite D call. This receptor was identified in a human donor with melanoma. The CDR3, as DNA: TGTGCCTGGGGCTTTCCGAACACTGAAGCTTTCTTT. Its translation: CAWGFPNTEAFF.